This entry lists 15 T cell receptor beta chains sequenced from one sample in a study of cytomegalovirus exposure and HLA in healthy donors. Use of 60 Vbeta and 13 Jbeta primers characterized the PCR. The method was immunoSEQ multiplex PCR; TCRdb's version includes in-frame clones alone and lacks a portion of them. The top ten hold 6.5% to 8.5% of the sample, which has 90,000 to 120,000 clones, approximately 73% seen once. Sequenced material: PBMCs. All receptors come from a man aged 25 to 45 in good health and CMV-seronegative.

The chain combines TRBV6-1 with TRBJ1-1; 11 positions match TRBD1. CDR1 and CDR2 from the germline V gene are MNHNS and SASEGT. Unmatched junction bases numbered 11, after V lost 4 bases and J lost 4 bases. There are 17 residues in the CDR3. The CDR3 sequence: CASSATDRGRVGTEAFF. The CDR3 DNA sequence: TGTGCCAGCAGTGCGACGGACAGGGGGCGCGTAGGCACTGAAGCTTTCTTT.

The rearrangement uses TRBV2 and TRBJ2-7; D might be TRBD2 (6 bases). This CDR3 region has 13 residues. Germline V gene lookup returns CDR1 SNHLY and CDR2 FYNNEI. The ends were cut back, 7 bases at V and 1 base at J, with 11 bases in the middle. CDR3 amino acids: CASIIGTSYEQYF. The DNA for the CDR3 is TGTGCCAGCATTATAGGGACTTCCTACGAGCAGTACTTC.

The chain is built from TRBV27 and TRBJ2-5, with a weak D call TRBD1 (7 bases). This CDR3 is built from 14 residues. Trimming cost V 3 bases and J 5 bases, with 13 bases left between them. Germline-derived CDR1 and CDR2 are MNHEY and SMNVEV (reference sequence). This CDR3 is CASSFGRGRETQYF. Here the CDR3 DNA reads TGTGCCAGCAGTTTTGGCAGGGGGAGGGAGACCCAGTACTTC.

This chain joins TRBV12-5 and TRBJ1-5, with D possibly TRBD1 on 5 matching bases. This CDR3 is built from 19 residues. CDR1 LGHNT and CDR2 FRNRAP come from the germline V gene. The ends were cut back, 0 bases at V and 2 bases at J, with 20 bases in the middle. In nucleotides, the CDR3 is TGTGCTAGTGGTTTGGTAGTTTCCCTCAGGGAGGAGGGCAATCAGCCCCAGCATTTT. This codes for CASGLVVSLREEGNQPQHF. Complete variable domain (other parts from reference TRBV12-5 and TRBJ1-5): DARVTQTPRHKVTEMGQEVTMRCQPILGHNTVFWYRQTMMQGLELLAYFRNRAPLDDSGMPKDRFSAEMPDATLATLKIQPSEPRDSAVYFCASGLVVSLREEGNQPQHFGDGTRLSIL.

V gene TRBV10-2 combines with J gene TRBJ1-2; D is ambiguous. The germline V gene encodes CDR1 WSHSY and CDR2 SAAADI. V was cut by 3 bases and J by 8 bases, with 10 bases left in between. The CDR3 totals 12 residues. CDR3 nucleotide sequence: TGCGCCAGCAGTGACACGATGGGCGGCTACACCTTC. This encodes CASSDTMGGYTF.

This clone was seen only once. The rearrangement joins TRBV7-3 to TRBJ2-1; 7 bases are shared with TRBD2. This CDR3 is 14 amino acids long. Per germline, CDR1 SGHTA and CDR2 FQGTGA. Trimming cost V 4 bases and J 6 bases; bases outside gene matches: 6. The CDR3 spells CASSSGLVGNEQFF. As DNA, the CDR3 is TGTGCCAGCAGCTCCGGACTAGTCGGCAATGAGCAGTTCTTC. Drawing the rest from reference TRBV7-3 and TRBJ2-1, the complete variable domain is GAGVSQTPSNKVTEKGKYVELRCDPISGHTALYWYRQSLGQGPEFLIYFQGTGAADDSGLPNDRFFAVRPEGSVSTLKIQRTERGDSAVYLCASSSGLVGNEQFFGPGTRLTVL.

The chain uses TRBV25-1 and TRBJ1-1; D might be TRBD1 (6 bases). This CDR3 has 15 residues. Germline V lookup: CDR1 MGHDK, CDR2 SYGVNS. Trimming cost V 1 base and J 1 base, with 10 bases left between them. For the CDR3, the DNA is TGTGCCAGCAGTGAATGGGTCAGGGGGAACACTGAAGCTTTCTTT. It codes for CASSEWVRGNTEAFF.

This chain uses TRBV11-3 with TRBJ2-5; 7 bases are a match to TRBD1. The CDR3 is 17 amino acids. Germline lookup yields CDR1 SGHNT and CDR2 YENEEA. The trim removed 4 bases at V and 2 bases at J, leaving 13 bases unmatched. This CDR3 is CASSYRDRLLLQETQYF. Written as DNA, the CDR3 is TGTGCCAGCAGCTACCGGGACAGACTTTTACTTCAAGAGACCCAGTACTTC. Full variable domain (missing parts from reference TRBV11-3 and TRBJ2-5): EAGVVQSPRYKIIEKKQPVAFWCNPISGHNTLYWYLQNLGQGPELLIRYENEEAVDDSQLPKDRFSAERLKGVDSTLKIQPAELGDSAVYLCASSYRDRLLLQETQYFGPGTRLLVL.

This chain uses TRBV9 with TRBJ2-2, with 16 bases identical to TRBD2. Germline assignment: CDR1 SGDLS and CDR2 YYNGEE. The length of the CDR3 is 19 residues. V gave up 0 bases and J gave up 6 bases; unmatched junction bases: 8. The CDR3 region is CASSVAGTSGGAKPGELFF. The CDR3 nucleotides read TGTGCCAGCAGCGTAGCCGGGACTAGCGGGGGGGCCAAACCCGGGGAGCTGTTTTTT.

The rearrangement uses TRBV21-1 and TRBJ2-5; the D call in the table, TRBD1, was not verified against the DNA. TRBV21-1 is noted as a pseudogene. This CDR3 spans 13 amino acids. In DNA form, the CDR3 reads TGTGCCAGCCCGGGCAGGGGGCGAGAGACCCAGTACTTC. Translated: CASPGRGRETQYF.

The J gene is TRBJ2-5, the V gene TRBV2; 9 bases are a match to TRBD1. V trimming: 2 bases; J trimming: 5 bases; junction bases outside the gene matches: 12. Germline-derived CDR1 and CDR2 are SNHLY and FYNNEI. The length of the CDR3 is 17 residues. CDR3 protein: CASSESPLQGAMETQYF. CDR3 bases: TGTGCCAGCAGTGAATCCCCTTTACAGGGGGCTATGGAGACCCAGTACTTC.

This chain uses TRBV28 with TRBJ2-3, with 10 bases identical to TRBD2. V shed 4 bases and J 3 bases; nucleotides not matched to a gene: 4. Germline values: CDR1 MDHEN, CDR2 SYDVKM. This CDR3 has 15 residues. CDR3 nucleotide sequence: TGTGCCAGCAGTTGGCTAGCGGGAGAAACAGATACGCAGTATTTT. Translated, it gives CASSWLAGETDTQYF.

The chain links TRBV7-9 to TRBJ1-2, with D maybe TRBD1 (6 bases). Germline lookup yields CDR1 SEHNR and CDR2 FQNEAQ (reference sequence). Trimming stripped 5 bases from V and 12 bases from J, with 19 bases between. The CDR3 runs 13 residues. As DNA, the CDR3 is TGTGCCAGCAGCAGTAACGGACATACAGGGCACACCTTC. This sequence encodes CASSSNGHTGHTF.

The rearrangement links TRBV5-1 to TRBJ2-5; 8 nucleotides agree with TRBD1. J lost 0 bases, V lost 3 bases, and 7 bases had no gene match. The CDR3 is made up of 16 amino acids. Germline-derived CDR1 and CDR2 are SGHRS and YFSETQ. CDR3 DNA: TGCGCCAGCAGCTATCCTGGACAGGGAAACCAAGAGACCCAGTACTTC. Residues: CASSYPGQGNQETQYF.

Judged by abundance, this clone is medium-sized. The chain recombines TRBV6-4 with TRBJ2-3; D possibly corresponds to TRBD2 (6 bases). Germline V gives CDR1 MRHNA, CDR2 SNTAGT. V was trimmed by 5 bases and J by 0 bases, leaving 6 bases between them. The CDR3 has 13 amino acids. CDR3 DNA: TGTGCCAGCAGTAGCGGGAGCACAGATACGCAGTATTTT. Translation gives CASSSGSTDTQYF.